The following is a T cell receptor beta chain sequence with its context. What it recognizes is unknown. Assay: immunoSEQ multiplex PCR; the TCRdb copy retains only in-frame clones and omits some. The table has 2 million to 2.5 million clones, approximately 93% seen once. This record belongs to a study of shared clonotypes between healthy human individuals. Findings of the study overall: How much donors shared clonotypes was expected to be affected by sequencing depth.

Between the trimmed V and J ends, which lost 4 bases and 1 base, there was a span of 7 bases. The germline gives CDR1 MNHNS, CDR2 SASEGT. The CDR3 is 13 amino acids. The gene calls are TRBV6-1 and TRBJ1-1; unclear D gene. The clonotype comes from a man aged 18 to 29 in good health. Some clones in this sample may be carry-over from other donors' samples. Material for sequencing was naive CD4+ T cells from PBMCs. Sample subset: CD45RA+ positively selected. The CDR3 region is CASSVFQNTEAFF. The CDR3 DNA sequence: TGTGCCAGCAGTGTCTTCCAGAACACTGAAGCTTTCTTT.